One sample yielded the 21 T cell receptor beta chains listed below, sequenced in a study of control samples from healthy donors and cancer patients (dated by TCRdb to the early 2020s). The library was obtained by the immunoSEQ multiplex PCR assay. Not all clones reach the TCRdb copy of this immuneACCESS table, which keeps in-frame sequences only. Checked studies attribute under half of the gap to unresolved V genes and leave the rest unexplained. In this sample the table shows fewer than 200,000 clones, about 90% of which occur a single time. The ten largest account for about 1.4% of the sample. What was sequenced was blood. These TCRs come from a woman aged 45-65 years in good health.

As to this clone: The same CDR3 arises from other DNA sequences in this sample as well. The V gene is TRBV18, the J gene TRBJ2-3; the D call may be TRBD1 or TRBD2 (5 bases each). Germline loops: CDR1 KGHSH, CDR2 LQKENI. The V end was cut by 0 bases, the J end by 6 bases, with 10 bases between. The CDR3 spans 14 residues. The CDR3 DNA is TGTGCCAGCTCACCACCGGGGGTAGCTGATACGCAGTATTTT. Translated: CASSPPGVADTQYF.

The rearrangement links TRBV28 to TRBJ1-4; D not resolved. Germline V lookup: CDR1 MDHEN, CDR2 SYDVKM. This CDR3 contains 16 residues. V lost 4 bases to trimming and J lost 0 bases, with 12 bases between them. The CDR3 loop is CASSSYASTTNEKLFF. For the CDR3, the DNA is TGTGCCAGCAGTTCCTATGCCAGCACAACTAATGAAAAACTGTTTTTT.

The chain joins TRBV9 to TRBJ2-3; 11 bases map to TRBD1. The ends lost 2 bases at V and 5 bases at J; junction bases unmatched: 7. CDR1 is SGDLS, CDR2 YYNGEE, per germline. The CDR3 extends over 16 amino acids. Here the CDR3 DNA reads TGTGCCAGCAGCGTCCCCCGGGACAGGGGGGGAGATACGCAGTATTTT. Its translation: CASSVPRDRGGDTQYF.

V is TRBV14 and J is TRBJ2-1, with a weak D call TRBD2 (5 bases). The CDR3 covers 13 residues. Germline loops: CDR1 SGHDN, CDR2 FVKESK. V shed 4 bases and J shed 9 bases, with 13 bases lying between them. The CDR3 here is CASSLLPGGEQFF. The CDR3 nucleotides are TGTGCCAGCAGCCTTCTCCCAGGAGGTGAGCAGTTCTTC.

The chain links TRBV12-5 to TRBJ2-2; D is undetermined. Trimming pared 0 bases from V and 4 bases from J, leaving 12 bases between. This CDR3 region has 16 residues. Germline CDR1 reads LGHNT; CDR2 reads FRNRAP. This CDR3 is CASGLVTSQVTGELFF. The CDR3 DNA follows: TGTGCTAGTGGTTTGGTCACGAGCCAGGTCACCGGGGAGCTGTTTTTT.

The chain links TRBV11-3 to TRBJ2-1; D is unclear. Germline lookup yields CDR1 SGHNT and CDR2 YENEEA. The CDR3 covers 13 residues. Trimming took off 5 bases at V and 6 bases at J, with 11 bases between the two ends. CDR3 region: CASSLGPANEQFF. In nucleotides, the CDR3 is TGTGCCAGCAGCCTAGGACCGGCCAATGAGCAGTTCTTC.

The J gene is TRBJ2-1, the V gene TRBV7-2; 10 bases line up with TRBD2. The ends lost 5 bases at V and 2 bases at J; junction bases unmatched: 9. This CDR3 spans 17 amino acids. The germline gives CDR1 SGHTA, CDR2 FQGNSA. The CDR3 reads CASSPGGLAATYNEQFF. In DNA form, the CDR3 reads TGTGCCAGCAGCCCCGGAGGACTAGCGGCGACCTACAATGAGCAGTTCTTC.

The rearrangement links TRBV5-1 to TRBJ2-5, with 12 positions matching TRBD2. CDR1 SGHRS and CDR2 YFSETQ come from the germline V gene. There are 16 residues in the CDR3. J gave up 5 bases and V 3 bases, and 8 bases lay outside the gene matches. CDR3 amino acids: CASSYGLAGGPETQYF. Here the CDR3 DNA reads TGCGCCAGCAGCTATGGCCTAGCGGGAGGGCCGGAGACCCAGTACTTC. Combining the CDR3 with reference TRBV5-1 and TRBJ2-5 gives the whole variable domain KAGVTQTPRYLIKTRGQQVTLSCSPISGHRSVSWYQQTPGQGLQFLFEYFSETQRNKGNFPGRFSGRQFSNSRSEMNVSTLELGDSALYLCASSYGLAGGPETQYFGPGTRLLVL.

In this sample, this clone turned up a few times. The chain combines TRBV6-4 with TRBJ1-6; D unclear. Germline values: CDR1 MRHNA, CDR2 SNTAGT. Trimming cost V 9 bases and J 10 bases, with 16 bases left between them. CDR3 length: 13 residues. The CDR3 sequence is CASALGVQSPLHF. Here the CDR3 DNA reads TGTGCCAGTGCCTTAGGAGTTCAATCACCCCTCCACTTT.

This rearrangement joins TRBV18 to TRBJ2-1; 9 bases are shared with TRBD1. The germline V gene has CDR1 KGHSH and CDR2 LQKENI. The CDR3 extends over 17 amino acids. V shed 0 bases and J 1 base; nucleotides not matched to a gene: 4. CDR3 in DNA: TGTGCCAGCTCACCACCTTCTGGGACAGGGTCCTACAATGAGCAGTTCTTC. Protein product: CASSPPSGTGSYNEQFF.

This clone was seen once. The chain employs TRBV19 and TRBJ2-2; 7 positions match TRBD1. CDR1 and CDR2 from the germline V gene are LNHDA and SQIVND (reference sequence). Trimming took 3 bases from V and 6 from J; bases not matched to a gene: 4. The CDR3 extends over 14 amino acids. CDR3 region: CASSIHRGPGELFF. CDR3 bases: TGTGCCAGTAGTATCCACAGGGGCCCCGGGGAGCTGTTTTTT.

CDR3 in amino acids: CASSTGPGSAYEQYF. The CDR3 nucleotides read TGTGCCAGCAGTACCGGTCCAGGGTCCGCCTACGAGCAGTACTTC. The gene calls are TRBV2 and TRBJ2-7; tentative D call: TRBD1 (5 bases). The V end lost 5 bases, the J end lost 2 bases, and 16 bases lay between the germline ends. There are 15 residues in the CDR3. CDR1 SNHLY and CDR2 FYNNEI come from the germline V gene.

The chain couples TRBV6-5 to TRBJ1-1; D is possibly TRBD1 (5 bases). Germline V gene lookup returns CDR1 MNHEY and CDR2 SVGAGI. V was pared by 8 bases and J by 3 bases, with 19 bases between. CDR3 length equals 15 residues. The CDR3 bases are TGTGCCAGCCCGTATTGGCAGAGGGGAGACACTGAAGCTTTCTTT. It translates to CASPYWQRGDTEAFF.

Concerning this clone: One junction end does not reproduce the germline sequence, and a read error may be involved. The CDR3 DNA reads TGTGCCACCAGCAGAGATCGGGGACAGTCCTTCGAGCAGTACTTC. Its protein product is CATSRDRGQSFEQYF. The rearrangement joins TRBV15 to TRBJ2-7, with 7 bases matching TRBD1. The CDR3 consists of 15 residues. Germline values: CDR1 LNHNV, CDR2 YYDKDF (reference sequence). Filled out from reference TRBV15 and TRBJ2-7, the complete variable domain reads DAMVIQNPRYQVTQFGKPVTLSCSQTLNHNVMYWYQQKSSQAPKLLFHYYDKDFNNEADTPDNFQSRRPNTSFCFLDIRSPGLGDTAMYLCATSRDRGQSFEQYFGPGTRLTVT.

This sequence joins TRBV9 and TRBJ2-7; 14 nucleotides align to TRBD2. CDR3 length: 16 residues. V was pared by 0 bases and J by 4 bases, with 3 bases of the junction left unmatched. In germline, CDR1 is SGDLS, CDR2 YYNGEE. The CDR3, as DNA: TGTGCCAGCAGCGTAGGACTAGCGGGGGGGCTTTACGAGCAGTACTTC. It encodes CASSVGLAGGLYEQYF.

J is TRBJ2-1 and V is TRBV28, with no clear D. In germline, CDR1 is MDHEN, CDR2 SYDVKM. The CDR3 consists of 13 residues. With 6 bases removed from V and 7 bases from J, the gap between germline ends came to 13 bases. As DNA, the CDR3 is TGTGCCAGCAGCCTTCAACAGAGTAATGAGCAGTTCTTC. This translates into CASSLQQSNEQFF. Full variable domain (remainder filled in from reference TRBV28 and TRBJ2-1): DVKVTQSSRYLVKRTGEKVFLECVQDMDHENMFWYRQDPGLGLRLIYFSYDVKMKEKGDIPEGYSVSREKKERFSLILESASTNQTSMYLCASSLQQSNEQFFGPGTRLTVL.

The rearrangement uses TRBV10-3 and TRBJ2-2, with D perhaps assigned TRBD1 or TRBD2 (5 bases each). In germline, CDR1 is ENHRY, CDR2 SYGVKD. The CDR3 contains 19 residues. V lost 3 bases and J lost 3, with 23 bases in between. The CDR3 reads CAISDLGSGTQYHTGELFF. CDR3 nucleotides: TGTGCCATCAGTGATCTTGGATCCGGGACCCAATATCACACCGGGGAGCTGTTTTTT.

The chain recombines TRBV28 with TRBJ1-6; unclear D gene. This CDR3 is 12 amino acids long. V gave up 1 base and J gave up 8 bases, with 3 bases separating them. Germline V gene lookup returns CDR1 MDHEN and CDR2 SYDVKM. The CDR3 DNA reads TGTGCCAGCAGTTTATCTTATTCACCCCTCCACTTT. This sequence encodes CASSLSYSPLHF.

This clone was counted a few times. The chain carries TRBV7-2 and TRBJ1-2, with unresolved D. This CDR3 is 14 amino acids long. Germline assignment: CDR1 SGHTA and CDR2 FQGNSA. Trimming removed 1 base at V and 9 bases at J, with 15 bases between. In DNA form, the CDR3 reads TGTGCCAGCAGCTTAGATCCGGGGAGACGGAGCTACACCTTC. Amino acid sequence: CASSLDPGRRSYTF.

This clone was seen once. This chain links TRBV25-1 with TRBJ1-5; the D gene is possibly TRBD1 (5 bases). The V gene's germline CDR1 is MGHDK and CDR2 SYGVNS. The ends were cut back, 5 bases at V and 1 base at J, with 12 bases in the middle. This CDR3 comprises 15 residues. CDR3 nucleotides: TGTGCCAGCAGTCCGGGGGTCGCGAGCAATCAGCCCCAGCATTTT. It translates to CASSPGVASNQPQHF.

This clone occurred a few times. This rearrangement joins TRBV25-1 to TRBJ2-7; 9 bases agree with TRBD2. J lost 7 bases, V lost 0 bases, and 13 bases had no gene match. Germline loops: CDR1 MGHDK, CDR2 SYGVNS. This CDR3 spans 17 amino acids. CDR3 in DNA: TGTGCCAGCAGTGAATATATGCGGGAGGGCCTCGCTAGAGAGCAGTACTTC. Protein sequence: CASSEYMREGLAREQYF.